This T cell receptor beta chain was sequenced during a study of blood T cell repertoires in COVID-19. Study in general: Some COVID-19 samples were acute and others convalescent; all came from the United States, Italy and Spain. From T cells, B-cell-depleted T cells, or PBMCs came the material, which was cDNA or gDNA.

In the original workflow: Quantification of nucleated cells was approximated via reference gene primer amplification. The repertoire was sequenced with immunoSEQ multiplex PCR; TCRdb's copy has only in-frame clones and lacks some. That table gives V, J and clone size, and the DNA gave D and trimming. The sample gives 60,000 or so clones, approximately 90% of which show up once; approximately 1.5% is in the top ten. The CDR3 covers 13 residues. Germline V gene sequence: CDR1 SGHTA, CDR2 FQGNSA. Unmatched junction bases numbered 6, after V lost 7 bases and J lost 6 bases. Sequencing used peripheral blood. This chain connects TRBV7-2 to TRBJ2-7; TRBD2 matches at 10 bases. The clonotype was recovered from a human donor in a cohort sampled during active COVID-19. The CDR3: CASNSLAGAEQYF. The CDR3 DNA reads as TGTGCCAGCAACTCCCTAGCGGGAGCCGAGCAGTACTTC.